Presented here are 25 T cell receptor beta chains from one specimen sequenced in a study of blood T cell repertoires in COVID-19. The method was immunoSEQ multiplex PCR; TCRdb's version includes in-frame clones alone and lacks a portion of them. Of hundreds of thousands of clones in the sample, under 90% were seen once. Input material: PBMCs or T cells enriched from blood (not recorded which). These receptors were collected from a woman in her twenties or thirties who had recovered from COVID-19.

The chain couples TRBV5-1 to TRBJ1-1, with TRBD1 matching over 7 bases. CDR1 and CDR2 (germline): SGHRS, YFSETQ. The ends lost 4 bases at V and 1 base at J; junction bases unmatched: 7. CDR3 length: 15 amino acids. The CDR3 protein is CASSGGTDQNTEAFF. CDR3 bases: TGCGCCAGCAGCGGAGGGACAGACCAGAACACTGAAGCTTTCTTT.

CDR3 residues: CSVDHASGIWETQYF. Here the CDR3 DNA reads TGCAGCGTTGATCACGCTAGCGGGATTTGGGAGACCCAGTACTTC. The chain carries TRBV29-1 and TRBJ2-5; 9 bases are shared with TRBD2. Germline values: CDR1 SQVTM, CDR2 ANQGSEA. V shed 3 bases, J shed 5 bases, and the junction held 10 bases outside the gene matches. The CDR3 loop spans 15 amino acids.

CDR3 residues: CASGQGPEKLFF. In DNA, the CDR3 is TGTGCGTCGGGACAGGGTCCTGAAAAACTGTTTTTT. The V call is TRBV6-5, the J call TRBJ1-4; 9 bases line up with TRBD1. Germline assignment: CDR1 MNHEY and CDR2 SVGAGI. CDR3 length: 12 residues.

This chain links TRBV5-8 with TRBJ2-3; D gene ambiguous. The CDR3 is made up of 14 amino acids. Looked up from germline, CDR1 is SGHTS and CDR2 is YDEGEE. Trimming shortened V by 1 base and J by 0 bases, and 6 bases separated the two germline ends. The CDR3 here is CASSLMQSTDTQYF. CDR3 DNA sequence: TGTGCCAGCAGCTTGATGCAGAGCACAGATACGCAGTATTTT.

This clone has a handful of counts. The gene calls are TRBV6-5 and TRBJ1-1; D perhaps matches TRBD1 (6 bases). V dropped 3 bases and J dropped 7 bases, with 15 bases sitting between them. The CDR3 runs 14 residues. The germline gives CDR1 MNHEY, CDR2 SVGAGI. Here the CDR3 reads CASSYFSRGNEAFF. In DNA, the CDR3 is TGTGCCAGCAGTTATTTTTCAAGGGGGAATGAAGCTTTCTTT.

The rearrangement joins TRBV11-2 to TRBJ2-7; a weak D match, TRBD2 (6 bases). Germline V gene sequence: CDR1 SGHAT, CDR2 FQNNGV. This CDR3 is built from 14 residues. The V end lost 2 bases, the J end lost 3 bases, and 11 bases lay between the germline ends. The CDR3, as DNA: TGTGCCAGCAGCTTACACGGGGGAAACTACGAGCAGTACTTC. The encoded protein is CASSLHGGNYEQYF.

This clone showed up just once. The chain joins TRBV27 to TRBJ1-1; no clear D gene. There are 12 residues in the CDR3. Germline V lookup: CDR1 MNHEY, CDR2 SMNVEV (reference sequence). Between the trimmed V and J ends, which lost 5 bases and 6 bases, there was a span of 10 bases. In nucleotides, the CDR3 is TGTGCCAGCAGTCTCAACGGGGCTGAAGCTTTCTTT. Protein sequence: CASSLNGAEAFF.

This clone was counted a few times. This chain connects TRBV29-1 to TRBJ2-2; weak D call: TRBD1 (5 bases). Germline CDR1 reads SQVTM; CDR2 reads ANQGSEA. V gave up 3 bases and J gave up 1 base, with 15 bases separating them. The CDR3 has 16 amino acids. The CDR3 coding sequence is TGCAGCGTTGAGGACCCTGACAGAAAGAACACCGGGGAGCTGTTTTTT. Amino acids: CSVEDPDRKNTGELFF.

The chain carries TRBV19 and TRBJ1-1; D is perhaps TRBD1 (5 bases). V lost 7 bases to trimming and J lost 11 bases, with 26 bases between them. This CDR3 has 15 residues. Looked up from germline, CDR1 is LNHDA and CDR2 is SQIVND (reference sequence). The chain's CDR3 is CASTRAETAWIHAFF. The CDR3 DNA sequence: TGTGCCAGTACCCGGGCGGAGACAGCTTGGATTCACGCTTTCTTT.

The chain links TRBV3-1 (or the pseudogene TRBV3-2) to TRBJ2-2; no reliable D call. The germline V and J ends were trimmed by 0 bases and 0 bases, with 11 bases remaining between them. This CDR3 spans 17 amino acids. CDR1 LGHDT and CDR2 YNNKEL come from the germline V gene (reference sequence). CDR3 coding DNA: TGTGCCAGCAGCCAAGATTGGGCGTCTGCGAACACCGGGGAGCTGTTTTTT. Residues: CASSQDWASANTGELFF.

The CDR3 is CASSLTGINTEAFF. CDR3 bases: TGTGCCAGCAGCCTCACAGGGATTAACACTGAAGCTTTCTTT. The gene calls are TRBV7-3 and TRBJ1-1; TRBD1 might be the D (6 bases). Trimming cost V 5 bases and J 2 bases, with 12 bases left between them. The germline V gene encodes CDR1 SGHTA and CDR2 FQGTGA. There are 14 residues in the CDR3.

V and J are TRBV5-5 and TRBJ2-7; possible D gene TRBD1, 5 bases. The CDR3 runs to 14 residues. Germline CDR1 reads SGHKS; CDR2 reads YYEKEE (reference sequence). With 1 base removed from V and 4 bases from J, the gap between germline ends came to 12 bases. DNA for the CDR3: TGTGCCAGCAGCTTGAGGTGGGGCAGGTACGAGCAGTACTTC. It codes for CASSLRWGRYEQYF.

The J gene is TRBJ2-3, the V gene TRBV5-8; perhaps TRBD2 as D (5 bases). From germline, CDR1 is SGHTS and CDR2 YDEGEE. V lost 0 bases to trimming and J lost 4 bases, with 6 bases between them. This CDR3 has 13 residues. This chain's CDR3 is CASSLAGSDTQYF. CDR3 DNA sequence: TGTGCCAGCAGCTTGGCGGGGTCAGATACGCAGTATTTT.

V is TRBV6-1 and J is TRBJ1-6; D gene ambiguous. V lost 2 bases and J lost 8, with 4 bases in between. From germline, CDR1 is MNHNS and CDR2 SASEGT. The CDR3 runs to 12 residues. The CDR3 region is CASSEHDSPLHF. The CDR3 coding sequence is TGTGCCAGCAGTGAACATGATTCACCCCTCCACTTT.

The CDR3 DNA is TGTGCCAGCAGTTATGACCGGCACGGAGGCAATGAGCAGTTCTTC. It translates to CASSYDRHGGNEQFF. J is TRBJ2-1 and V is TRBV6-5, with D perhaps TRBD2 (5 bases). The CDR3 has 15 residues. Trimming took 3 bases from V and 6 from J, leaving 15 bases between them. Germline CDR1 reads MNHEY; CDR2 reads SVGAGI.

The sample holds a few counts of this clone. This chain uses TRBV10-2 with TRBJ1-1; D is unclear. Trimming stripped 5 bases from V and 0 bases from J, with 4 bases between. The length of the CDR3 is 12 residues. CDR1 is WSHSY and CDR2 is SAAADI in the germline V gene. The CDR3 protein is CASSNMNTEAFF. The CDR3 DNA is TGCGCCAGCAGTAACATGAACACTGAAGCTTTCTTT.

The genes are TRBV7-6 and TRBJ1-1; perhaps TRBD1 as D (6 bases). Germline V gene lookup returns CDR1 SGHVS and CDR2 FNYEAQ. Trimming cost V 7 bases and J 1 base, with 13 bases left between them. The CDR3 is 14 residues long. The CDR3 DNA sequence: TGTGCCAGCATCAGGGGCAGGAAGAACACTGAAGCTTTCTTT. It yields the protein CASIRGRKNTEAFF.

The chain uses TRBV10-3 and TRBJ1-1; maybe TRBD1 (6 bases). The CDR3 length is 12 residues. Deletions cut 0 bases from V and 13 bases from J, with 12 bases between. From germline, CDR1 is ENHRY and CDR2 SYGVKD. The CDR3 DNA is TGTGCCATCAGTGAGTCGAGGCAGGGGATTTTCTTT. Its translation: CAISESRQGIFF.

The chain couples TRBV6-5 to TRBJ2-1; tentative D call: TRBD2 (6 bases). The V gene's germline CDR1 is MNHEY and CDR2 SVGAGI. V was pared by 7 bases and J by 5 bases, with 18 bases between. This CDR3 region has 15 residues. CDR3 sequence: CASTRTGTGDNEQFF. The CDR3 coding sequence is TGTGCCAGCACTCGAACCGGGACGGGAGACAATGAGCAGTTCTTC.

This chain joins TRBV19 and TRBJ1-6; TRBD1 matches 8 bases. The trim removed 4 bases at V and 10 bases at J, leaving 3 bases unmatched. Per germline, CDR1 LNHDA and CDR2 SQIVND (reference sequence). There are 13 residues in the CDR3. The CDR3 DNA sequence: TGTGCCAGTAGTACAAACAGGGGGTCACCCCTCCACTTT. Protein product: CASSTNRGSPLHF.

This rearrangement joins TRBV11-3 to TRBJ1-5; maybe TRBD1 (5 bases). Germline CDR1 SGHNT, CDR2 YENEEA. V gave up 0 bases and J gave up 1 base, with 19 bases separating them. This CDR3 region has 19 residues. CDR3 loop: CASSLDVCLEGLSNQPQHF. The CDR3 nucleotides read TGTGCCAGCAGCTTAGATGTGTGTCTGGAGGGGTTAAGCAATCAGCCCCAGCATTTT.

The V and J genes are TRBV27 and TRBJ1-1; weak D call: TRBD1 (6 bases). V was clipped by 5 bases and J by 0 bases, with 7 bases between them. This CDR3 spans 13 amino acids. Per the germline V gene, CDR1 is MNHEY and CDR2 is SMNVEV (reference sequence). Written as DNA, the CDR3 is TGTGCCAGCAGTACAGGGATGAACACTGAAGCTTTCTTT. Its translation is CASSTGMNTEAFF.

CDR3 in amino acids: CASRTSGTHYNEQFF. CDR3 coding DNA: TGCGCCAGCAGAACTAGCGGGACTCACTACAATGAGCAGTTCTTC. The chain recombines TRBV5-1 with TRBJ2-1; 10 nucleotides align to TRBD2. The V gene end was trimmed by 5 bases and the J gene end by 3 bases; junction bases not matched to a gene: 5. Germline CDR1 SGHRS, CDR2 YFSETQ. The CDR3 has 15 residues.

This rearrangement joins TRBV9 to TRBJ2-7; possibly TRBD2 for D (5 bases). Germline CDR1 reads SGDLS; CDR2 reads YYNGEE. The length of the CDR3 is 13 residues. Trimming shortened V by 4 bases and J by 1 base, and 9 bases separated the two germline ends. The CDR3 nucleotides are TGTGCCAGCAGCCCTGAGCGGTCCTACGAGCAGTACTTC. Translation gives CASSPERSYEQYF.

The V gene is TRBV4-1, the J gene TRBJ1-2, with 7 bases matching TRBD1. Germline CDR1 MGHRA, CDR2 YSYEKL. V lost 0 bases and J lost 5; bases outside the gene matches: 9. CDR3 size: 16 residues. The CDR3 DNA sequence: TGCGCCAGCAGCCAAGATCCCGTAGGGACAGAGTATGGCTACACCTTC. Its protein product is CASSQDPVGTEYGYTF.